This T cell receptor (beta chain) came from a study of T cells in Graves' hyperthyroidism and ophthalmopathy. Regarding the study as a whole: Expanded thyroid clonotypes (above 0.001) were mostly also found in blood. Ophthalmopathy was distinguished from stable hyperthyroidism by 13 V-J signatures.

As to this clonotype: The antigen is undetermined.

Amplified TCR beta CDR3 regions derived from RNA transcripts. During a first-round RT-PCR of the TCR CDR3, the HTBI primer set was used. TCRdb passed the multiplex PCR reads through MiXCR, listing each CDR3 protein once. The sample lists hundreds of thousands of distinct CDR3 sequences, approximately 14% occurring once. This CDR3 spans 15 amino acids. V was clipped by 3 bases and J by 5 bases, with 14 bases between them. Roughly 9.1 ml of fresh peripheral blood supplied the PBMCs. The sequenced sample was blood. This receptor was identified in a woman aged 30 to 39 with Graves' hyperthyroidism that later progressed to Graves' ophthalmopathy. The chain employs TRBV12-3 or TRBV12-4 and TRBJ2-1, with D tentatively TRBD2 (6 bases). Here the CDR3 reads CASSFRFGSNNEQFF. CDR3 nucleotides: TGTGCCAGCAGTTTCCGATTCGGGAGTAACAATGAGCAGTTCTTC.